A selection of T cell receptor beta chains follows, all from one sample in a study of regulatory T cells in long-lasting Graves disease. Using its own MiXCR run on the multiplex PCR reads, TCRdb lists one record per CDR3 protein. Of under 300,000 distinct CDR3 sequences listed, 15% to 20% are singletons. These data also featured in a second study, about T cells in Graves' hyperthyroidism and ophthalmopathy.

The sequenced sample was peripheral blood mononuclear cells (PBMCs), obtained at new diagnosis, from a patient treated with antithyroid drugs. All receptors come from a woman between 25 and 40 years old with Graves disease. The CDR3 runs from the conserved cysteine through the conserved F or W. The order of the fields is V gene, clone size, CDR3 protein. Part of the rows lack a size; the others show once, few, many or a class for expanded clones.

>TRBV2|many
CASSVNGYNEQFF
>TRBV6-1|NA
CASSVKQGQFF
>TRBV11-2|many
CASSLASGGQETQYF
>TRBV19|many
CASSLGRNPYNEQFF
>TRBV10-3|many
CAITREGSYEQYF
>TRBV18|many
CASSPQDTNTGELFF
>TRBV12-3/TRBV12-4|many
CASSPLAGINNEQFF
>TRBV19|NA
CASSIRMEQPQHF
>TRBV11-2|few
CASSLLAGGSNEQFF
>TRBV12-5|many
CASGLKVSPISYEQYF
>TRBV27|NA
CASSPPNEQFF
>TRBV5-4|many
CASSEDSRYQETQYF
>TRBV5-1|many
CASSFGQRGKQFF
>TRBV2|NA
CASPGQLNEKLFF
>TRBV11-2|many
CASSLVLASNSPLHF
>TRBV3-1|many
CASSRPGETDTQYF
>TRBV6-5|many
CASSYLGVDQPQHF